The present T cell receptor (beta chain) was sequenced within a study of CD8+CD57+ T cells in acquired aplastic anemia. As for the study in general: Yields of DNA that came from sorted CD4+ and CD8+ cells averaged roughly 3.3 ug.

Germline lookup yields CDR1 ENHRY and CDR2 SYGVKD. The CDR3 is 11 amino acids. Trimming took off 7 bases at V and 6 bases at J, with 9 bases between the two ends. All sequencing subjects had displayed CD8+CD57+ cell expansion on flow cytometry. At blood sampling, none of the patients had yet received therapy. The use of genomic DNA as template underpinned the TCR beta VDJ and CDR3 profiling. TCRdb re-derived calls from the reads in MiXCR, one entry per CDR3 protein. Among about 160,000 distinct CDR3 sequences listed, about 70% were seen once. The chain combines TRBV10-3 with TRBJ1-2; tentatively, D is TRBD1 (5 bases). Sequenced material: sorted CD4+, CD8+, or CD8+CD57+ T cells (not recorded which) from PBMCs. The receptor's source is a human donor with aplastic anemia. CDR3 region: CAITGRDGYTF. CDR3 bases: TGTGCCATCACAGGGAGGGATGGCTACACCTTC.